This is a list of T cell receptor beta chains from one sample in a study of beta chain features in type 1 diabetes. Sequenced by immunoSEQ multiplex PCR; TCRdb stores in-frame clones only, minus some. The sample holds about 700,000 clones, about an eighth seen once. Sequencing input: naive CD4+ T cells from blood. These TCRs come from a man between 18 and 29 years old with type 1 diabetes. Both conserved end residues are part of each CDR3. A D gene is named only where the DNA matches it firmly. Expanded clones are given a class, and other clones once, few, many or no size at all.

d_call	v_call	clone_size	j_call	cdr3_nt	cdr3_aa
TRBD2	TRBV6-1	few	TRBJ2-7	TGTGCCAGCAGTGAAGTAGCGGGGGCCTACGAGCAGTACTTC	CASSEVAGAYEQYF
.	TRBV7-9	few	TRBJ2-5	TGTGCCAGCAGCTCCGTGGCTACATTTTACTTC	CASSSVATFYF
TRBD1	TRBV6-5	once	TRBJ2-7	TGTGCCAGCAGTCCTCGACAGGGGGCCTACGAGCAGTACTTC	CASSPRQGAYEQYF
.	TRBV10-3	.	TRBJ2-5	TGTGCCATCCGGGACAACCCCACTATGACCCAGTACTTC	CAIRDNPTMTQYF
.	TRBV5-1	.	TRBJ2-1	TGCGCCAGCAGTTCTACGGGGACGGGTGGTGAGCAGTTCTTC	CASSSTGTGGEQFF
.	TRBV9	.	TRBJ2-5	TGTGCCAGCAGCGTAGCATCGGGTAGCGAGACCCAGTACTTC	CASSVASGSETQYF
TRBD1	TRBV19	.	TRBJ1-2	TGTGCCAGTAGTATACTCGGACAGGGAGTAGATCATGGCTATACCTTC	CASSILGQGVDHGYTF
.	TRBV30	few	TRBJ1-6	TGTGCCTGGAGTTCGTCCTATAATTCACCCCTCCACTTT	CAWSSSYNSPLHF
TRBD1	TRBV28	.	TRBJ1-6	TGTGCCAGCAGTTTAAGGTACAGGGGGCAACGAGGCTCACCCCTCCACTTT	CASSLRYRGQRGSPLHF
.	TRBV27	.	TRBJ2-6	TGTGCCAGCAGTCCCTTGCAAGGGGCCAACGTCCTGACTTTC	CASSPLQGANVLTF
.	TRBV5-4	.	TRBJ1-2	TGTGCCAGCAGCTTGGACAGGGCCTATGGCTACACCTTC	CASSLDRAYGYTF
.	TRBV5-8	few	TRBJ2-1	TGTGCCAGCAGCCCTGGAGGGGGGGGCTACAATGAGCAGTTCTTC	CASSPGGGGYNEQFF
.	TRBV30	.	TRBJ2-3	TGTGCCTGGACGAGGAGCACAGATACGCAGTATTTT	CAWTRSTDTQYF
.	TRBV2	.	TRBJ1-6	TGTGCCGGACACGAAGGCCCTAATTCACCCCTCCACTTT	CAGHEGPNSPLHF
TRBD1	TRBV7-9	.	TRBJ2-7	TGTGCCAGCAGCTTAGTAGGACAGGGCTACGAGCAGTACTTC	CASSLVGQGYEQYF
.	TRBV25-1	few	TRBJ1-1	TGTGCCAGCGCCTGGGGGGCGAACACTGAAGCTTTCTTT	CASAWGANTEAFF
.	TRBV7-7	.	TRBJ1-3	TGTGCCAGCAGCCTCCACCCGGGAAACACCATATATTTT	CASSLHPGNTIYF
TRBD1	TRBV7-9	.	TRBJ1-4	TGTGCCAGCAGCACGGGACAGGTCCGTGAAAAACTGTTTTTT	CASSTGQVREKLFF
TRBD1	TRBV27	.	TRBJ1-5	TGTGCCAGCAGCCCGGGACAGTTACATCAGCCCCAGCATTTT	CASSPGQLHQPQHF
TRBD1	TRBV18	few	TRBJ1-2	TGTGCCAGCTCCCACGACAGGGACTATGGCTACACCTTC	CASSHDRDYGYTF
TRBD2	TRBV5-4	few	TRBJ2-3	TGTGCCAGCAGCACCCCCGGGGGGATGACAGATACGCAGTATTTT	CASSTPGGMTDTQYF
TRBD1	TRBV5-1	.	TRBJ1-2	TGCGCCAGCAGCTTGGCTGGTGGACAGGGAGTTTTTGGCTACACCTTC	CASSLAGGQGVFGYTF